The sequence of this T cell receptor beta chain was determined in a study of blood T cell repertoires in COVID-19. About the study: The United States, Italy and Spain were the sources of the acute and convalescent COVID-19 samples. PBMCs, B-cell-depleted T cells, or T cells provided the cDNA or gDNA that made up the material.

Only one count was recorded for this clone. Authors' processing steps: Scientists estimated how many nucleated cells there were by amplifying reference gene primers. The data were produced by immunoSEQ multiplex PCR, yet TCRdb's version contains in-frame clones alone and is incomplete. The V and J calls and clone size are taken from that table; D and trimming were inferred from the DNA. The sample records 100,000 or so clones, around four fifths being singletons. There are 13 residues in the CDR3. Germline CDR1 SEHNR, CDR2 FQNEAQ (reference sequence). Trimming stripped 4 bases from V and 1 base from J, with 7 bases between.

The clonotype was recovered from a man in his fifties or sixties with active or convalescent COVID-19. V is TRBV7-9 and J is TRBJ1-1; D is ambiguous. Sequencing was done on a sample of peripheral blood. The CDR3 here is CASSSRGNTEAFF. The CDR3 DNA is TGTGCCAGCAGCTCACGGGGGAACACTGAAGCTTTCTTT.